This TCR beta chain was profiled in a study of T cells in localized non-small cell lung cancer. General study results and limits: Adjacent uninvolved lung had the highest clonality, suggesting focused antigen responses. Appearances in adjacent lung were noted for a median 57 of the top 100 tumor clones. The study sequenced only one region of the tumor. As a result, intratumor heterogeneity could not be excluded and remains possible.

V lost 1 base to trimming and J lost 3 bases; unmatched junction nucleotides: 6. CDR1 is LNHDA, CDR2 SQIVND, per germline (reference sequence). The CDR3 totals 15 residues. This clone came up a few times. Its antigen is currently unknown. Here immunoSEQ multiplex PCR was the method, and the copy in TCRdb shows in-frame clones only, minus some. The sample has 23,000 or so clones, roughly nine tenths seen once. The starting material was peripheral blood, obtained before any cancer treatment. This sequence originates from a man aged 40 to 69 with stage I squamous cell lung carcinoma. The V gene is TRBV19, the J gene TRBJ2-7; TRBD2 aligns across 7 bases. This chain's CDR3 is CASSIGGGKDYEQYF. The CDR3 DNA follows: TGTGCCAGTAGTATAGGGGGAGGGAAGGACTACGAGCAGTACTTC.